A single TCR beta chain is shown here with its context. Its antigen is unknown. CD4+ T cells specific for antigen were expanded with viral peptide pools by the ViraFEST assay before sequencing. Following culture for ten to eleven days, CD4+ T cells were isolated. Either the BNT162b2 or mRNA-1273 vaccine was given to participants in two doses. This sample is drawn from a study of vaccination effects on CD4 cells after COVID-19. About the research overall: It was a median of 72 days after the second dose that post-vaccine samples were obtained.

The CDR3 runs 15 residues. After removal of 3 bases from V and 2 bases from J, the junction contained 3 bases not matched to a gene. Germline V gives CDR1 SGHTA, CDR2 FQGNSA. The assay was immunoSEQ multiplex PCR, and TCRdb's table has in-frame clones only and misses some. The sample yields about 12,000 clones, over 60% seen once. This specimen was CD4+ T cells from PBMCs cultured with SARS-CoV-2 spike peptides, taken after COVID-19 vaccination. This clonotype was obtained from a human donor who received a COVID-19 vaccine. The chain is built from TRBV7-2 and TRBJ2-3, with 9 bases aligning to TRBD2. The CDR3 region is CASSFGLAHTDTQYF. Here the CDR3 DNA reads TGTGCCAGCAGCTTCGGACTAGCGCACACAGATACGCAGTATTTT.